One sample yielded the 22 T cell receptor beta chains listed below, sequenced in a study of CD8 T cells in ankylosing spondylitis. TCRdb ran MiXCR on the 5' RACE reads and lists one entry per CDR3 protein. Among roughly 220,000 distinct CDR3 sequences, about 10% were seen once, and the ten largest hold about 19%. Material: blood, either unsorted or a sorted T cell fraction (not recorded which). The receptors derive from a male donor with ankylosing spondylitis or in good health (not recorded which).

This clonotype was picked up many times. The V call is TRBV5-6, the J call TRBJ2-5, with no clear D. Trimming shortened V by 1 base and J by 8 bases, and 15 bases separated the two germline ends. Germline CDR1 is SGHDT and CDR2 is YYEEEE. This CDR3 region has 14 residues. CDR3 protein: CASSLSSASFTQYF. In DNA, the CDR3 is TGTGCCAGCAGCTTGTCCTCAGCGTCTTTTACCCAGTACTTC.

This clonotype was detected ten times or more. The genes are TRBV5-1 and TRBJ1-1, with TRBD1 as a possible D gene (5 bases). This CDR3 has 14 amino acids. Germline V gene sequence: CDR1 SGHRS, CDR2 YFSETQ. V was pared by 0 bases and J by 5 bases, with 11 bases between. CDR3 region: CASSLAGGWTEAFF. The CDR3 coding sequence is TGCGCCAGCAGCTTGGCGGGGGGTTGGACTGAAGCTTTCTTT.

This clonotype was found many times. The V call is TRBV9, the J call TRBJ1-4; no reliable D call. The germline CDR1 and CDR2 sequences are SGDLS and YYNGEE. This CDR3 has 14 amino acids. V was pared by 3 bases and J by 2 bases, with 8 bases between. The CDR3 DNA reads as TGTGCCAGCAGCGAGGGTGGCACTAATGAAAAACTGTTTTTT. Protein product: CASSEGGTNEKLFF.

This clonotype turned up a few times. This chain links TRBV5-6 with TRBJ2-5; 7 nucleotides line up with TRBD2. The length of the CDR3 is 15 residues. Germline loops: CDR1 SGHDT, CDR2 YYEEEE. Losses at the gene ends were 1 base for V and 5 bases for J; bases not matched to a gene: 8. The CDR3 loop reads CASSLRPGRAETQYF. The CDR3 DNA sequence: TGTGCCAGCAGCTTGAGGCCAGGGAGGGCGGAGACCCAGTACTTC.

Comment on this clonotype: This sequence may be a read error, since a much larger clone differs from it by one base. This chain connects TRBV20-1 to TRBJ2-1, with D tentatively TRBD2 (7 bases). The ends were cut back, 7 bases at V and 8 bases at J, with 21 bases in the middle. Germline-derived CDR1 and CDR2 are DFQATT and SNEGSKA (reference sequence). The CDR3 sequence is 14 residues long. For the CDR3, the DNA is TGCAGTGTTAGCCCTGGGGGGGCCTGGGATGAGCAGTTCTTC. Its translation is CSVSPGGAWDEQFF.

This clonotype was counted between two and nine times. The chain carries TRBV7-9 and TRBJ2-5, with D maybe TRBD2 (7 bases). The CDR3 runs 16 residues. Germline assignment: CDR1 SEHNR and CDR2 FQNEAQ (reference sequence). The V gene lost 5 bases and the J gene lost 1 base, with 17 bases spanning the gap. CDR3 nucleotides: TGTGCCAGCAGCCGCCCTTTCCGGGGGGCCCAAGAGACCCAGTACTTC. It is translated as CASSRPFRGAQETQYF. Variable domain in full (rest from reference TRBV7-9 and TRBJ2-5): DTGVSQNPRHKITKRGQNVTFRCDPISEHNRLYWYRQTLGQGPEFLTYFQNEAQLEKSRLLSDRFSAERPKGSFSTLEIQRTEQGDSAMYLCASSRPFRGAQETQYFGPGTRLLVL.

This clonotype has ten or more counts. Here the CDR3 DNA reads TGTGCCAGCAGCTTACTTCTGGACGGTAACTATGGCTACACCTTC. Translation gives CASSLLLDGNYGYTF. This chain connects TRBV7-9 to TRBJ1-2; D unresolved. The ends were cut back, 2 bases at V and 1 base at J, with 11 bases in the middle. This CDR3 spans 15 amino acids. The germline gives CDR1 SEHNR, CDR2 FQNEAQ (reference sequence).

This clonotype was picked up many times. The chain uses TRBV12-3 or TRBV12-4 and TRBJ1-1; no clear D gene. This CDR3 spans 14 amino acids. Trimming left V 4 bases short and J 1 base short, with 10 bases between. Here the CDR3 DNA reads TGTGCCAGCAGTTCGGCCAGGAGGAACACTGAAGCTTTCTTT. This gives the protein CASSSARRNTEAFF.

The genes are TRBV5-1 and TRBJ2-1; 8 positions agree with TRBD2. Germline V gene sequence: CDR1 SGHRS, CDR2 YFSETQ. The CDR3 length is 15 residues. V lost 9 bases to trimming and J lost 6 bases; unmatched junction nucleotides: 14. Here the CDR3 reads CATQLVGGARNEQFF. Here the CDR3 DNA reads TGCGCCACGCAACTAGTCGGGGGGGCCCGCAATGAGCAGTTCTTC. The full variable domain, rest sourced from reference TRBV5-1 and TRBJ2-1, is KAGVTQTPRYLIKTRGQQVTLSCSPISGHRSVSWYQQTPGQGLQFLFEYFSETQRNKGNFPGRFSGRQFSNSRSEMNVSTLELGDSALYLCATQLVGGARNEQFFGPGTRLTVL.

The sample holds many counts of this clonotype. The chain uses TRBV20-1 and TRBJ2-1, with a weak D call TRBD1 (5 bases). Germline V gives CDR1 DFQATT, CDR2 SNEGSKA (reference sequence). The ends were cut back, 4 bases at V and 0 bases at J, with 13 bases in the middle. The CDR3 totals 15 residues. For the CDR3, the DNA is TGCAGTGCTACTACAGACAGAGACTCCTACAATGAGCAGTTCTTC. It is translated as CSATTDRDSYNEQFF.

This clonotype was counted at least ten times. This chain uses TRBV12-3 or TRBV12-4 with TRBJ2-3, with 10 nucleotides matching TRBD2. The CDR3 runs to 15 residues. The V segment lost 6 bases and the J segment 4 bases; nucleotides outside the gene matches: 7. CDR3 in DNA: TGTGCCAGCAGCCGTAGCGGGGGGTCTTCAGATACGCAGTATTTT. It encodes CASSRSGGSSDTQYF.

This clonotype was detected ten times or more. J is TRBJ2-5 and V is TRBV20-1, with 11 bases that match TRBD1. Germline CDR1 is DFQATT and CDR2 is SNEGSKA (reference sequence). Losses at the gene ends were 3 bases for V and 5 bases for J; bases not matched to a gene: 8. The CDR3 length is 15 residues. Here the CDR3 reads CSASRGTGGFETQYF. Here the CDR3 DNA reads TGCAGTGCTAGCCGCGGGACAGGGGGATTTGAGACCCAGTACTTC.

This clonotype has a count of ten or more. The DNA of the CDR3 is TGTGCCAGCAGCGGAGGGGGGGACTCTACAGATACGCAGTATTTT. It specifies CASSGGGDSTDTQYF. The V gene is TRBV9, the J gene TRBJ2-3, with TRBD2 as a possible D gene (7 bases). The germline CDR1 and CDR2 sequences are SGDLS and YYNGEE. The CDR3 has 15 residues. V was shortened by 3 bases and J by 3 bases, with 14 bases between the two germline ends. The full variable domain, with the rest looked up from reference TRBV9 and TRBJ2-3, is DSGVTQTPKHLITATGQRVTLRCSPRSGDLSVYWYQQSLDQGLQFLIQYYNGEERAKGNILERFSAQQFPDLHSELNLSSLELGDSALYFCASSGGGDSTDTQYFGPGTRLTVL.

This clonotype was picked up a small number of times. The chain recombines TRBV5-1 with TRBJ2-3, with 7 bases fitting TRBD1. The CDR3 totals 14 residues. Trimming cost V 4 bases and J 6 bases; bases outside gene matches: 8. Germline CDR1 is SGHRS and CDR2 is YFSETQ. The CDR3 protein is CASSPYRGMDTQYF. DNA for the CDR3: TGCGCCAGCAGCCCTTACAGGGGAATGGATACGCAGTATTTT.

The table lists this clonotype with many counts. V is TRBV5-1 and J is TRBJ1-5; 7 nucleotides align to TRBD1. This CDR3 is built from 15 residues. The V segment lost 4 bases and the J segment 2 bases; nucleotides outside the gene matches: 6. Germline V gives CDR1 SGHRS, CDR2 YFSETQ. The CDR3 coding sequence is TGCGCCAGCAGCGTGACAGGGACGGGCAATCAGCCCCAGCATTTT. Encoded protein: CASSVTGTGNQPQHF.

In its sample, this clonotype was seen a few times. The rearrangement links TRBV13 to TRBJ2-1; 13 bases match TRBD2. Germline CDR1 PRHDT, CDR2 FYEKMQ (reference sequence). V lost 5 bases and J lost 10; bases outside the gene matches: 11. CDR3 length equals 16 residues. CDR3 residues: CASSLSRLAGGLEQFF. CDR3 nucleotide sequence: TGTGCCAGCAGCCTGTCCCGACTAGCGGGGGGCCTAGAGCAGTTCTTC.

This clonotype was picked up many times. The chain recombines TRBV5-1 with TRBJ2-3, with D unresolved. This CDR3 is 15 amino acids long. Per germline, CDR1 SGHRS and CDR2 YFSETQ. Between the trimmed V and J ends, which lost 4 bases and 2 bases, there was a span of 14 bases. CDR3 nucleotides: TGCGCCAGCAGCGCCGACCCGAGAGACACAGATACGCAGTATTTT. It specifies CASSADPRDTDTQYF.

V usage is TRBV7-9 and J usage is TRBJ1-1, with 12 bases that match TRBD1. The V segment lost 5 bases and the J segment 5 bases; nucleotides outside the gene matches: 12. Germline V CDR1 and CDR2: SEHNR, FQNEAQ (reference sequence). The CDR3 sequence is 17 residues long. This CDR3 reads CASSPLRDRGLRTEAFF. DNA for the CDR3: TGTGCCAGCAGCCCATTGAGGGACAGGGGGCTGAGGACTGAAGCTTTCTTT.

This clonotype was seen at least ten times. The chain carries TRBV3-1 and TRBJ1-1; D is unclear. The length of the CDR3 is 15 residues. Trimming took 0 bases from V and 3 from J, leaving 11 bases between them. CDR1 is LGHDT, CDR2 YNNKEL, per germline (reference sequence). The CDR3 here is CASSQDPRLYTEAFF. Written as DNA, the CDR3 is TGTGCCAGCAGCCAAGATCCCAGGCTTTACACTGAAGCTTTCTTT.

The chain has TRBV9 and TRBJ2-7, with D tentatively TRBD1 (6 bases). The CDR3 consists of 15 residues. CDR1 is SGDLS, CDR2 YYNGEE, per germline. The V end was cut by 3 bases, the J end by 7 bases, with 20 bases between. CDR3 protein: CASSGPGQTAGEQYF. Here the CDR3 DNA reads TGTGCCAGCAGCGGACCCGGACAGACCGCAGGGGAGCAGTACTTC.

This clonotype was seen many times. J is TRBJ1-1 and V is TRBV5-1; the match to TRBD1 covers 10 bases. Germline V CDR1 and CDR2: SGHRS, YFSETQ. V lost 5 bases, J lost 5 bases, and 6 bases stayed unmatched. The CDR3 consists of 14 residues. The CDR3 region is CASRPGTGATEAFF. In DNA, the CDR3 is TGCGCCAGCAGACCGGGGACAGGGGCGACTGAAGCTTTCTTT.

This clonotype was detected ten times or more. The V and J genes are TRBV20-1 and TRBJ2-1, with D hard to call. The CDR3 consists of 13 residues. V lost 5 bases, J lost 0 bases, and 8 bases lay in between. CDR1 DFQATT and CDR2 SNEGSKA come from the germline V gene (reference sequence). CDR3 bases: TGCAGTGCTTCCTGGGGCTCCTACAATGAGCAGTTCTTC. It encodes CSASWGSYNEQFF.